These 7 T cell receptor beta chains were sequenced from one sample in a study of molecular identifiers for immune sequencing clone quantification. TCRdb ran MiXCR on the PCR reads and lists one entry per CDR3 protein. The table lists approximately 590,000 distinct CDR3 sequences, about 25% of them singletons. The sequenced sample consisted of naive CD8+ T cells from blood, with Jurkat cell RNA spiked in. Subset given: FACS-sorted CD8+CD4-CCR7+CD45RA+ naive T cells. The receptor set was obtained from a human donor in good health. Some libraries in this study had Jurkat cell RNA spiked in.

CDR3 DNA: TGTGCCAGCAGCTCTGCAGGGGGACGGAGGGACGAGCAGTACTTC. Translation gives CASSSAGGRRDEQYF. V and J are TRBV7-9 and TRBJ2-7; D might be TRBD1 (7 bases). The CDR3 contains 15 residues. Germline V gene sequence: CDR1 SEHNR, CDR2 FQNEAQ (reference sequence). Trimming shortened V by 4 bases and J by 5 bases, and 18 bases separated the two germline ends.

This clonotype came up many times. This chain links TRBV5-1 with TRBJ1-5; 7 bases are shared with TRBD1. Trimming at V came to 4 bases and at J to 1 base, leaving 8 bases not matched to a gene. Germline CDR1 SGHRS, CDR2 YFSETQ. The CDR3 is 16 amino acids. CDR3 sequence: CASSMGQLGSNQPQHF. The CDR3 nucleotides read TGCGCCAGCAGCATGGGACAGCTGGGGAGCAATCAGCCCCAGCATTTT.

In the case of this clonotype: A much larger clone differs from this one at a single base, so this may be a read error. The CDR3 coding sequence is TGTGCCAGCAGTTCCAGGGAAGAGGAGGCATATAGCAATCAGCCCCAGCATTTT. Its translation is CASSSREEEAYSNQPQHF. The V gene is TRBV6-2 or TRBV6-3, the J gene TRBJ1-5, with a weak D call TRBD1 (5 bases). The CDR3 runs to 18 residues. Germline V gives CDR1 MNHEY, CDR2 SVGEGT. V lost 4 bases and J 0 bases, leaving 19 bases between the germline ends.

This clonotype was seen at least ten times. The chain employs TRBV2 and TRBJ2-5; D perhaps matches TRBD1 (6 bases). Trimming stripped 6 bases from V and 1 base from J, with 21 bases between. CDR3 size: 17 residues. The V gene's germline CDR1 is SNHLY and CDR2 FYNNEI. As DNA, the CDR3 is TGTGCCAGCAGCGGATCGCGCAACAGGGTCCTCCAAGAGACCCAGTACTTC. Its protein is CASSGSRNRVLQETQYF.

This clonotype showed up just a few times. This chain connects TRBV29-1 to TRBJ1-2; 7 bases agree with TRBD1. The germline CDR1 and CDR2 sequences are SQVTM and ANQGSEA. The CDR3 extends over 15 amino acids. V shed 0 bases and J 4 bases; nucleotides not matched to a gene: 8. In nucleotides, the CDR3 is TGCAGCGTTGAAGATTGGGACAGTTTCGTCTATGGCTACACCTTC. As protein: CSVEDWDSFVYGYTF.

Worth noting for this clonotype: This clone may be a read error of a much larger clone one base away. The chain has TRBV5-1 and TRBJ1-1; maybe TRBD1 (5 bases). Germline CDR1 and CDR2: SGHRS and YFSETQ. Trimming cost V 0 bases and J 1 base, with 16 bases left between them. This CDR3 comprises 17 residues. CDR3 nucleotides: TGCGCCAGCAGCTTGGCCGAGGTGGGGACTAGGAACACTGAAGCTTTCTTT. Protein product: CASSLAEVGTRNTEAFF.

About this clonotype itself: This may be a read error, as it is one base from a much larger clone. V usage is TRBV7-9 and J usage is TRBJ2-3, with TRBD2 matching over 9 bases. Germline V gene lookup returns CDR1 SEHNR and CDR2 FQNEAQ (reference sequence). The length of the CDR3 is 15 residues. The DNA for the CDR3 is TGTCCCACCCGGGGAGCGGGGGGACCTCAGGATACGCAGTATTTT. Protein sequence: CPTRGAGGPQDTQYF.